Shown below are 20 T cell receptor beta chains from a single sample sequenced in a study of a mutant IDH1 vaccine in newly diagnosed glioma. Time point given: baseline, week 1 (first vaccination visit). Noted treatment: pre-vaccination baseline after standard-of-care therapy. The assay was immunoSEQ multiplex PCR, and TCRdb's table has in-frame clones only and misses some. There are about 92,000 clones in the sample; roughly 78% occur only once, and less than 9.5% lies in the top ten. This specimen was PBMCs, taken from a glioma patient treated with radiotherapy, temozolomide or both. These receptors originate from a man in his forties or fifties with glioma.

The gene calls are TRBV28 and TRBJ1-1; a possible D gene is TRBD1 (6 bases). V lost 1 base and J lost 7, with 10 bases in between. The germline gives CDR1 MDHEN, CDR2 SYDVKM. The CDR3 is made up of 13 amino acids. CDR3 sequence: CASSLYRGLEAFF. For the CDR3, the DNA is TGTGCCAGCAGTTTATATCGGGGGCTTGAAGCTTTCTTT.

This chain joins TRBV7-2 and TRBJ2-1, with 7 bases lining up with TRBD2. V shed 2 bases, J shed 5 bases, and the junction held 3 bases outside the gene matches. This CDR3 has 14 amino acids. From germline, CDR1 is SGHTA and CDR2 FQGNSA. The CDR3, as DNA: TGTGCCAGCAGCTTATCCGGGAGGAACAATGAGCAGTTCTTC. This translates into CASSLSGRNNEQFF.

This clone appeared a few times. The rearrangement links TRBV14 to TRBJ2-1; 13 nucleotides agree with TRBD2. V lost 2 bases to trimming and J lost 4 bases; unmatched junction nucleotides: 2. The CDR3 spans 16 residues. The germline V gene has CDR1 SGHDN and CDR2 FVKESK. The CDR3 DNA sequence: TGTGCCAGCAGCCAAACTAGCGGGGGGGCTTACAATGAGCAGTTCTTC. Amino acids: CASSQTSGGAYNEQFF. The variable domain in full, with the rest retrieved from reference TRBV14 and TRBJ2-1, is EAGVTQFPSHSVIEKGQTVTLRCDPISGHDNLYWYRRVMGKEIKFLLHFVKESKQDESGMPNNRFLAERTGGTYSTLKVQPAELEDSGVYFCASSQTSGGAYNEQFFGPGTRLTVL.

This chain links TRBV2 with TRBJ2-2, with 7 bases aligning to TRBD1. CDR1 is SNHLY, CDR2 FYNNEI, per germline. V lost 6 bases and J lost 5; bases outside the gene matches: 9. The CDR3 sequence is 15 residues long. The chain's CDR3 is CASRPDRVGTGELFF. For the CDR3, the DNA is TGTGCCAGCAGACCCGACAGGGTCGGAACCGGGGAGCTGTTTTTT. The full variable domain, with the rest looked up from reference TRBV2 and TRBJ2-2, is EPEVTQTPSHQVTQMGQEVILRCVPISNHLYFYWYRQILGQKVEFLVSFYNNEISEKSEIFDDQFSVERPDGSNFTLKIRSTKLEDSAMYFCASRPDRVGTGELFFGEGSRLTVL.

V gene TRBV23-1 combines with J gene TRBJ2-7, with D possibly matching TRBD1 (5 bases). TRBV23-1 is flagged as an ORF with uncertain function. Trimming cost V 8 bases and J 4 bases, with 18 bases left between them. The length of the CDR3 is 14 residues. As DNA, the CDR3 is TGCGCCAGCGGACAAGACAGAATAATTTACGAGCAGTACTTC. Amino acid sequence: CASGQDRIIYEQYF.

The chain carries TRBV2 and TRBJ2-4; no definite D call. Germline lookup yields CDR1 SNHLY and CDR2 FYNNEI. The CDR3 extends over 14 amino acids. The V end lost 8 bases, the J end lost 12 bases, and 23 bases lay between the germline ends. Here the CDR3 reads CASEADGVISPQYF. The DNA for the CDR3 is TGTGCCAGCGAGGCCGACGGAGTAATTAGCCCTCAGTACTTC. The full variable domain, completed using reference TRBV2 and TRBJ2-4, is EPEVTQTPSHQVTQMGQEVILRCVPISNHLYFYWYRQILGQKVEFLVSFYNNEISEKSEIFDDQFSVERPDGSNFTLKIRSTKLEDSAMYFCASEADGVISPQYFGAGTRLSVL.

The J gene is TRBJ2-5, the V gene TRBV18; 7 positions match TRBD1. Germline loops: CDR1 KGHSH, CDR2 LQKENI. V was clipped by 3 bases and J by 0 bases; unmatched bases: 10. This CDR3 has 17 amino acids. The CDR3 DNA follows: TGTGCCAGCTCACCGTCTAAGGGACAGCTGTACCAAGAGACCCAGTACTTC. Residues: CASSPSKGQLYQETQYF.

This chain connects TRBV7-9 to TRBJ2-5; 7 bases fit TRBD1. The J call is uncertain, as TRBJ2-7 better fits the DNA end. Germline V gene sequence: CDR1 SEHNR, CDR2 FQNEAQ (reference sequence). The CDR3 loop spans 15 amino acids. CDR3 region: CASSYLTGLTYEQYF. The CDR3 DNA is TGTGCCAGCAGCTATTTGACAGGGCTAACCTACGAGCAGTACTTC.

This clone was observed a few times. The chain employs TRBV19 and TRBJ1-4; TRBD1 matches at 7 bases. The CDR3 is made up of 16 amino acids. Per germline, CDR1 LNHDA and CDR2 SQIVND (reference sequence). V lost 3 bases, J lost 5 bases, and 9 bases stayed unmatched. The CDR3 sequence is CASSIRGGQPNEKLFF. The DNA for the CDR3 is TGTGCCAGTAGTATCCGAGGGGGACAGCCGAATGAAAAACTGTTTTTT.

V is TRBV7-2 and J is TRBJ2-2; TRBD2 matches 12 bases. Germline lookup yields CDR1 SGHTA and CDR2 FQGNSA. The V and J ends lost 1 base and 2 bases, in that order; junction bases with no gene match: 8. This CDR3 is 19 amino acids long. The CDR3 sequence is CASSLVHLAGGSNTGELFF. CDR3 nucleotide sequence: TGTGCCAGCAGCTTAGTCCATCTAGCGGGGGGGTCCAACACCGGGGAGCTGTTTTTT.

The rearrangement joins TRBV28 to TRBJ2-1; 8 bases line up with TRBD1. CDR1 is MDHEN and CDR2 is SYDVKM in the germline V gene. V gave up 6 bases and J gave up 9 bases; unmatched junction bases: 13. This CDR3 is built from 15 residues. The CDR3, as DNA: TGTGCCAGCAGCCTAATACAGGGGGGACGTGGTGAGCAGTTCTTC. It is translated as CASSLIQGGRGEQFF.

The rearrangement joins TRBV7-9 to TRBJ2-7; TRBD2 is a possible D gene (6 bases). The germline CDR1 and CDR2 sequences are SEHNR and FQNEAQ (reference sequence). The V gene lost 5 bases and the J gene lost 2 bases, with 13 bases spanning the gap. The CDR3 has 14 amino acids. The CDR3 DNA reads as TGTGCCAGCAGCCGGGGACTGGACCCCTACGAGCAGTACTTC. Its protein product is CASSRGLDPYEQYF.

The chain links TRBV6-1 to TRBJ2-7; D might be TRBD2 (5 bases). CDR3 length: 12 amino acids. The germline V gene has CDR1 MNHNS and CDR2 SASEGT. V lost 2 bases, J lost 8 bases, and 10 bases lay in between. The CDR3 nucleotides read TGTGCCAGCAGTGAAACCGGGGTACAGCAGTACTTC. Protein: CASSETGVQQYF.

The CDR3 is CSAASGRGNEQFF. The CDR3, as DNA: TGCAGCGCCGCTAGCGGGAGAGGGAATGAGCAGTTCTTC. The V gene is TRBV29-1, the J gene TRBJ2-1, with TRBD2 identical over 10 bases. The trim removed 7 bases at V and 7 bases at J, leaving 7 bases unmatched. Germline loops: CDR1 SQVTM, CDR2 ANQGSEA. This CDR3 is built from 13 residues.

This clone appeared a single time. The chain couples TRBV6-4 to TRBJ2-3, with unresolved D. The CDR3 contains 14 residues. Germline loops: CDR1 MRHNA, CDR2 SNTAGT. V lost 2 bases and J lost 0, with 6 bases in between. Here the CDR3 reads CASSDGRSTDTQYF. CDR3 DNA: TGTGCCAGCAGTGACGGCAGAAGCACAGATACGCAGTATTTT.

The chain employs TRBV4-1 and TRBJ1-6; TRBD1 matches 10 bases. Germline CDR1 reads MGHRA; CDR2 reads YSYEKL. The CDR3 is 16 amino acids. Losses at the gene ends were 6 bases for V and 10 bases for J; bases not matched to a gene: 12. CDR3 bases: TGCGCCAGCAGGCAGTGGGACAGGGGTGATTTATCACCCCTCCACTTT. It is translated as CASRQWDRGDLSPLHF.

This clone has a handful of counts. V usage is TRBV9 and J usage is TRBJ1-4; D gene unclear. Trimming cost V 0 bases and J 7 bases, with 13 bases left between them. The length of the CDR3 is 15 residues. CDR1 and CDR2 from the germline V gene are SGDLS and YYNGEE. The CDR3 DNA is TGTGCCAGCAGCGTAGAGGGAATAAGAGGTGAAAAACTGTTTTTT. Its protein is CASSVEGIRGEKLFF.

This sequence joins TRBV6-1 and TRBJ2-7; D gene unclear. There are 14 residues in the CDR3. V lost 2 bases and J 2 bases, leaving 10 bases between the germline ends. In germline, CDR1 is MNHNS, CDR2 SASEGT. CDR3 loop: CASSEPRRPYEQYF. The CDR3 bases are TGTGCCAGCAGTGAACCCAGACGTCCCTACGAGCAGTACTTC.

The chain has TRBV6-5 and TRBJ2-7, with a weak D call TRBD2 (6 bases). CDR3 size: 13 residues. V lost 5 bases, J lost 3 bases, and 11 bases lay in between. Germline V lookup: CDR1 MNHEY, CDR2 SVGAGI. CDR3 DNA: TGTGCCAGCAGTCCGGACTATCACTACGAGCAGTACTTC. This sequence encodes CASSPDYHYEQYF.

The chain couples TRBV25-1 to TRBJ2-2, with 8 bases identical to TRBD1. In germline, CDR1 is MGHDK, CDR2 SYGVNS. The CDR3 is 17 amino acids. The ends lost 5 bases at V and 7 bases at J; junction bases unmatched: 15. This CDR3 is CASSQAPGQESGGELFF. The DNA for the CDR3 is TGTGCCAGCAGTCAAGCCCCGGGACAGGAGTCGGGCGGGGAGCTGTTTTTT.